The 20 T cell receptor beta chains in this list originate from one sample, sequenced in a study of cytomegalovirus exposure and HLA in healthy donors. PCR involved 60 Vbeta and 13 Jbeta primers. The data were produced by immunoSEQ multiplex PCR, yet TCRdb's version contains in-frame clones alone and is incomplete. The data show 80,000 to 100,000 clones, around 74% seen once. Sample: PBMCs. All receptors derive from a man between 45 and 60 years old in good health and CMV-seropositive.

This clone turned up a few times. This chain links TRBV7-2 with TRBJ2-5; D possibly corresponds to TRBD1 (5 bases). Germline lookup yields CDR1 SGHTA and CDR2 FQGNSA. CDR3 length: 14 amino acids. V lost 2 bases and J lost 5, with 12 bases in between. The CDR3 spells CASSLTQGRETQYF. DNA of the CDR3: TGTGCCAGCAGCTTAACCCAGGGCCGGGAGACCCAGTACTTC.

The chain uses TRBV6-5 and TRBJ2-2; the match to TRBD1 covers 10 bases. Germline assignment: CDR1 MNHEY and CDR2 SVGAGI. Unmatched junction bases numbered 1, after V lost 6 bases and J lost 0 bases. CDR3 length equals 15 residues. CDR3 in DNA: TGTGCCAGCAGCGGACAGGGGGCGAACACCGGGGAGCTGTTTTTT. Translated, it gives CASSGQGANTGELFF.

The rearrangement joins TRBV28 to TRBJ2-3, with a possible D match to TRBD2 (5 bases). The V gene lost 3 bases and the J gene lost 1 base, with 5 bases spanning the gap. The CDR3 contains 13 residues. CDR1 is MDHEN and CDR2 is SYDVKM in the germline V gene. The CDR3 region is CASSFSGTDTQYF. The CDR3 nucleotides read TGTGCCAGCAGTTTTAGCGGCACAGATACGCAGTATTTT.

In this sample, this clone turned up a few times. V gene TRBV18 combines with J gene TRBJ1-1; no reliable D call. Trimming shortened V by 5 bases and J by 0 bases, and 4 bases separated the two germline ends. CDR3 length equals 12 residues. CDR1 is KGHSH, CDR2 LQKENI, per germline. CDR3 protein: CASSSMNTEAFF. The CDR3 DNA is TGTGCCAGCTCATCAATGAACACTGAAGCTTTCTTT.

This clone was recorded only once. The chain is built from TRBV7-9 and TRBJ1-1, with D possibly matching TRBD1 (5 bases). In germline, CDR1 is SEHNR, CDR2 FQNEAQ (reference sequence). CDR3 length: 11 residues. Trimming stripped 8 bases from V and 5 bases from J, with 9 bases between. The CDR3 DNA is TGTGCCAGCGGTGGGGGGACTGAAGCTTTCTTT. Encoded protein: CASGGGTEAFF.

The CDR3 DNA reads as TGCGCCAGCAGCCGACAGGACAACTATGGCTACACCTTC. This codes for CASSRQDNYGYTF. The gene calls are TRBV4-1 and TRBJ1-2; TRBD1 might be the D (6 bases). V dropped 4 bases and J dropped 2 bases, with 8 bases sitting between them. Germline V gene data show CDR1 as MGHRA and CDR2 as YSYEKL. The CDR3 has 13 residues.

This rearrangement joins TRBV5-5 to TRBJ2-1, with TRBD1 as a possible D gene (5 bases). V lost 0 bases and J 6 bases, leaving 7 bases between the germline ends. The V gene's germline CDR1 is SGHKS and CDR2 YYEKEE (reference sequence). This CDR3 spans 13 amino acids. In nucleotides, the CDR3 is TGTGCCAGCAGCTTGGTTCAGGGCAATGAGCAGTTCTTC. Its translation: CASSLVQGNEQFF.

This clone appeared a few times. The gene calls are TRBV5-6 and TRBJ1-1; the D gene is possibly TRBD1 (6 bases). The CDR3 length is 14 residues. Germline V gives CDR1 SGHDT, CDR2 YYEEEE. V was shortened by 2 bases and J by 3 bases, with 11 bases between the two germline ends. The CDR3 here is CASSLMSGDTEAFF. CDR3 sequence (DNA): TGTGCCAGCAGCTTAATGTCAGGGGACACTGAAGCTTTCTTT.

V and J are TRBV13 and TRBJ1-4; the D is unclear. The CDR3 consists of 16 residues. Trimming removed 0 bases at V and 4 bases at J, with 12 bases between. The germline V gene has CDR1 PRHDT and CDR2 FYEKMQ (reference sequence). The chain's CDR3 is CASSLGEAAVNEKLFF. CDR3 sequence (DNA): TGTGCCAGCAGCTTAGGCGAGGCAGCGGTTAATGAAAAACTGTTTTTT.

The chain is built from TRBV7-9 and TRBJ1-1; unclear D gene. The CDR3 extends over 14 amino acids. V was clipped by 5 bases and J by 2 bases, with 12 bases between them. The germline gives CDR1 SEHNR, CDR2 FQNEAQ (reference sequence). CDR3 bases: TGTGCCAGCAGCCATAACACACCCAACACTGAAGCTTTCTTT. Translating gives CASSHNTPNTEAFF.

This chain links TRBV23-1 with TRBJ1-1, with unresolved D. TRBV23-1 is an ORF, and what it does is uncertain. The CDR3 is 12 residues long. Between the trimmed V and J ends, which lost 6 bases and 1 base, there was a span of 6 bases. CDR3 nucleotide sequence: TGCGCCAGCAGAATTAGGAACACTGAAGCTTTCTTT. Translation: CASRIRNTEAFF.

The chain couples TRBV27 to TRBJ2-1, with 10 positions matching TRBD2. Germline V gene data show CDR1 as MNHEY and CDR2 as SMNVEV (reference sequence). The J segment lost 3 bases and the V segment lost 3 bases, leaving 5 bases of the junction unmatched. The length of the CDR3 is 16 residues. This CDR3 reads CASSFDERGGYNEQFF. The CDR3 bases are TGTGCCAGCAGTTTCGATGAGCGGGGGGGCTACAATGAGCAGTTCTTC.

As DNA, the CDR3 is TGCGCCAGCAGCCCCGGACAGGGGGTTAATTCACCCCTCCACTTT. It translates to CASSPGQGVNSPLHF. J is TRBJ1-6 and V is TRBV5-1, with 10 positions matching TRBD1. The CDR3 is made up of 15 amino acids. V was clipped by 4 bases and J by 6 bases; unmatched bases: 4. CDR1 is SGHRS and CDR2 is YFSETQ in the germline V gene.

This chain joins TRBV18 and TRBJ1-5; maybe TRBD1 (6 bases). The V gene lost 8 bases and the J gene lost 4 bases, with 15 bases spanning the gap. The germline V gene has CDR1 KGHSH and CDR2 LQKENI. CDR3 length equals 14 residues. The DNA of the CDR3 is TGTGCCAGCGAGGGGGGAGGGGAGAATCAGCCCCAGCATTTT. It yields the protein CASEGGGENQPQHF.

CDR3 bases: TGTGCCAGTAGTCCTGGGAAGGGGATTGGGCCCGCTTACACTGAAGCTTTCTTT. Amino acid sequence: CASSPGKGIGPAYTEAFF. V and J are TRBV19 and TRBJ1-1; TRBD1 might be the D (5 bases). The V end lost 5 bases, the J end lost 3 bases, and 25 bases lay between the germline ends. There are 18 residues in the CDR3. Germline loops: CDR1 LNHDA, CDR2 SQIVND (reference sequence).

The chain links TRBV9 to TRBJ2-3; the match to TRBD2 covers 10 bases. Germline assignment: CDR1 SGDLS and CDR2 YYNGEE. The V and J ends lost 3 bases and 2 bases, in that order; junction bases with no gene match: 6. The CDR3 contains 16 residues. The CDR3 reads CASSASSGGFTDTQYF. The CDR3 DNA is TGTGCCAGCAGCGCGAGTAGCGGGGGGTTCACAGATACGCAGTATTTT.

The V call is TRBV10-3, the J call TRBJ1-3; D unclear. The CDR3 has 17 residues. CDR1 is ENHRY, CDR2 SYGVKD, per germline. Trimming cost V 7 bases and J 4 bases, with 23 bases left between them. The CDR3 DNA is TGTGCCATCATGGAGAATTCGGGGATCAAATCCGGAAACACCATATATTTT. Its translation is CAIMENSGIKSGNTIYF.

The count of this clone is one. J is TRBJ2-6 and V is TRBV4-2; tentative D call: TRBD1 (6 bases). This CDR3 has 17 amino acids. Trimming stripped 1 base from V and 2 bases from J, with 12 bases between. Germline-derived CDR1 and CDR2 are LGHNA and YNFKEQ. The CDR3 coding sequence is TGTGCCAGCAGCCAAGCACAGGGTTCGGCTGGGGCCAACGTCCTGACTTTC. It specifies CASSQAQGSAGANVLTF.

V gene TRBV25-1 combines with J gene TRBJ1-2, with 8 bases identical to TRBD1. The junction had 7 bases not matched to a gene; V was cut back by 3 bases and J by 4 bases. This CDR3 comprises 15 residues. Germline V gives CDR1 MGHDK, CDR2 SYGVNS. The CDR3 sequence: CASSDRTGSGYGYTF. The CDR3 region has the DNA TGTGCCAGCAGTGACAGGACAGGGAGCGGCTATGGCTACACCTTC.

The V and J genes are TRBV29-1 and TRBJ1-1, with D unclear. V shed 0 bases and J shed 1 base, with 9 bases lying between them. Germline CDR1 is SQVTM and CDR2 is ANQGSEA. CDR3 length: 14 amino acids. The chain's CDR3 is CSVEEAGRNTEAFF. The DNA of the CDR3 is TGCAGCGTTGAAGAGGCGGGCCGGAACACTGAAGCTTTCTTT.